This TCR beta chain was captured by sequencing in a study of T-cell memory formation after mild COVID-19. Whole-study findings and limits: Chiefly within CM and EM were the contracting CD4+ clones; CD8+ ones were within EMRA. Within pre-infection memory, some responding clones were found, suggesting cross-reactive memory joined.

This clonotype came up many times. The antigen is undetermined. Looked up from germline, CDR1 is SEHNR and CDR2 is FQNEAQ (reference sequence). This CDR3 spans 15 amino acids. The V segment lost 0 bases and the J segment 6 bases; nucleotides outside the gene matches: 3. TCRdb re-called the 5' RACE reads with MiXCR, one entry per CDR3 protein. Of 580,000 or so distinct CDR3 sequences listed, 15% to 20% were seen once; the top ten hold about 8.1%. The rearrangement links TRBV7-9 to TRBJ2-1, with 9 bases lining up with TRBD2. The specimen sequenced was PBMCs or a T cell subset sorted from them (not recorded which). This receptor was taken from an adult woman who had mild COVID-19 (a few samples of this study predate the infection). Cell type and time point are not known. The CDR3 reads CASSLASGRLNEQFF. The DNA for the CDR3 is TGTGCCAGCAGCTTAGCTAGCGGGAGACTCAATGAGCAGTTCTTC.